This paragraph reports one TCR beta chain. As yet, its antigen is unknown. Produced via immunoSEQ multiplex PCR; TCRdb's table is partial and in-frame only. The profile shows around 450,000 clones, 70% to 90% of them singletons. Sample treatment: roughly 18 received Ad26.COV2.S at low or high dose, single or two shots; roughly five received placebo; per-sample allocation not given. Day 63 after the first vaccine or placebo injection was the time point for sampling. Donor was an adult aged 18-55 years in Boston. The data were taken from a study of Ad26.COV2.S vaccination and SARS-CoV-2 variants. In the study overall: Donor was assigned to the Ad26.COV2.S arm of trial COV1001. Study-wide results and caveats: Relative to placebo recipients, vaccine recipients exhibited elevated spike-specific TCR breadth.

This clonotype was sampled from a person between 18 and 59 years old who received the Ad26.COV2.S COVID-19 vaccine or a placebo. The sequenced sample was peripheral blood, obtained in a trial of Ad26.COV2.S vaccine versus placebo.

CDR3 sequence: CSASRMVAVEQYF. The CDR3 DNA is TGCAGTGCTAGTAGGATGGTAGCAGTCGAGCAGTACTTC. The rearrangement uses TRBV20-1 and TRBJ2-7; unclear D gene. Trimming stripped 3 bases from V and 6 bases from J, with 15 bases between. There are 13 residues in the CDR3. Germline CDR1 DFQATT, CDR2 SNEGSKA (reference sequence).